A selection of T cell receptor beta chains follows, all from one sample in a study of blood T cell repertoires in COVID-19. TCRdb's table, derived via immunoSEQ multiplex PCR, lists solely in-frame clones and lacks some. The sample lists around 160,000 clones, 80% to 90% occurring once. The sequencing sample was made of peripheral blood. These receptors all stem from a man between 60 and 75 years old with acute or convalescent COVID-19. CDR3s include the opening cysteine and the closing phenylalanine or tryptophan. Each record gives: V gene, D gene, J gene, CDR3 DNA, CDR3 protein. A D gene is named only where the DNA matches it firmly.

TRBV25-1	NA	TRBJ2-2	TGTGCCAGCGCGGACACCTCGAACACCGGGGAGCTGTTTTTT	CASADTSNTGELFF
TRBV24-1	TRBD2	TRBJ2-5	TGTGCCACCAGTGATGGGTCGTTAGCGGGAGGAGGGAGCCAAGAGACCCAGTACTTC	CATSDGSLAGGGSQETQYF
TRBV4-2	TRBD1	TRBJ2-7	TGTGCCAGCAGCCAAGACCGGTCGGCAGGGGGCTCCTACGAGCAGTACTTC	CASSQDRSAGGSYEQYF
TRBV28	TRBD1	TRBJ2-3	TGTGCCAGCAGTCGACAGGGGGCCGGCACAGATACGCAGTATTTT	CASSRQGAGTDTQYF
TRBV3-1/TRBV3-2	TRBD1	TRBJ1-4	TGTGCCAGCAGCCGGACAGGGAATGAAAAACTGTTTTTT	CASSRTGNEKLFF
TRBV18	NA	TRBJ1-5	TGTGCCAGCTCACCGACCGGGAGGGGCAATCAGCCCCAGCATTTT	CASSPTGRGNQPQHF
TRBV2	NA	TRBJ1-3	TGTGCCAGCAGTGAAGAGCAGGGATTTTCGGTATATTTT	CASSEEQGFSVYF
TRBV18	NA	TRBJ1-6	TGTGCCAGCTCACCACTTTCACAGACGAAGAACTATAATTCACCCCTCCACTTT	CASSPLSQTKNYNSPLHF
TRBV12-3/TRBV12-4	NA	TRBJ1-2	TGTGCCAGCAGTAACAGGTCCTATGGCTACACCTTC	CASSNRSYGYTF
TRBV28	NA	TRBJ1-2	TGTGCCAGCAGTTTGGGCAGAAGGTATGGCTACACCTTC	CASSLGRRYGYTF
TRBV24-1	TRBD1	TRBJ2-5	TGTGCCACCAGTGACCAAAGGACAGGGCGCCAAGAGACCCAGTACTTC	CATSDQRTGRQETQYF
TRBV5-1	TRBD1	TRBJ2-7	TGCGCCAGCAGCATGACAGGGTCGAGCTCCTACGAGCAGTACTTC	CASSMTGSSSYEQYF